Listed here is a single T cell receptor beta chain. The antigen remains unidentified. This sample stems from a study of CD4+ T cells in melanoma. The data were produced by immunoSEQ multiplex PCR, yet TCRdb's version contains in-frame clones alone and is incomplete. The sample shows more than 13,000 clones, 75% to 90% of them seen only once. Study-level results: Neoantigen-specific CD4+ T cells in melanoma reportedly had diverse differentiation states. CD8+ T cell, macrophage and B cell function reportedly correlated with neoantigen-specific CD4+ T cells.

The sequenced sample was cells from a culture (not recorded whether cultured in vitro). This clonotype was sampled from a human donor with melanoma.

The CDR3 reads CASSPLEDGNTEAFF. Here the CDR3 DNA reads TGTGCCAGCTCACCGTTAGAAGACGGGAACACTGAAGCTTTCTTT. V is TRBV18 and J is TRBJ1-1, with unresolved D. Per the germline V gene, CDR1 is KGHSH and CDR2 is LQKENI. The CDR3 consists of 15 residues. V was trimmed by 3 bases and J by 1 base, leaving 12 bases between them.